The 21 T cell receptor beta chains listed next were all sequenced from one sample in a study of T cell responses to AZD1222 COVID-19 vaccine (dated by TCRdb to 2020 to 2023). The library was prepared using the immunoSEQ multiplex PCR assay. Drawn from immuneACCESS, this table holds only the in-frame rearrangements with V and J called that TCRdb kept. Clones are partly lost; checked studies trace under half to an unresolved V gene and leave the rest unexplained. Present in this sample are 250,000 to 300,000 clones, about 94% of which were seen just once. The ten top clones hold roughly 0.51% of the sample. The time point label here, explained by the study, means: about 28 days (+/-7) after the second vaccine dose. Source: peripheral blood, taken 28 days after the second AZD1222 dose. The receptors here all came from an adult who received the AZD1222 COVID-19 vaccine.

V and J are TRBV6-5 and TRBJ2-7; tentatively, D is TRBD2 (5 bases). This CDR3 is built from 14 residues. Germline V gene data show CDR1 as MNHEY and CDR2 as SVGAGI. Trimming removed 5 bases at V and 6 bases at J, with 17 bases between. The CDR3 DNA reads as TGTGCCAGCAGTATACTAGTTGTGAGCCCCGAGCAGTACTTC. Its protein product is CASSILVVSPEQYF.

This clone was recorded only once. This chain links TRBV29-1 with TRBJ1-1; D unresolved. V lost 5 bases and J 10 bases, leaving 20 bases between the germline ends. This CDR3 has 13 residues. Germline values: CDR1 SQVTM, CDR2 ANQGSEA. The CDR3 spells CSVIPDGEQGAFF. The CDR3 DNA follows: TGCAGCGTTATCCCGGACGGCGAGCAAGGAGCTTTCTTT.

The rearrangement joins TRBV7-2 to TRBJ2-2, with a weak D call TRBD1 (6 bases). Trimming took 1 base from V and 2 from J, leaving 8 bases between them. This CDR3 has 15 amino acids. CDR1 and CDR2 (germline): SGHTA, FQGNSA. The CDR3 DNA follows: TGTGCCAGCAGCTTAGACAGGGTCAACACCGGGGAGCTGTTTTTT. Encoded protein: CASSLDRVNTGELFF.

The CDR3 DNA follows: TGTGCCACCAGTACGAGGGGTTATGGCTACACCTTC. Protein sequence: CATSTRGYGYTF. This chain connects TRBV24-1 to TRBJ1-2; D may be TRBD1 (5 bases). Germline-derived CDR1 and CDR2 are KGHDR and SFDVKD. The CDR3 loop spans 12 amino acids. Trimming stripped 6 bases from V and 5 bases from J, with 9 bases between.

J is TRBJ1-1 and V is TRBV2; 10 bases are a match to TRBD1. The CDR3 is made up of 13 amino acids. Trimming cost V 5 bases and J 7 bases; bases outside gene matches: 4. Germline V gene data show CDR1 as SNHLY and CDR2 as FYNNEI. In DNA form, the CDR3 reads TGTGCCAGCAGTTTTGGACAGGGGGTTGAAGCTTTCTTT. Translating it yields CASSFGQGVEAFF. Full variable domain (missing parts from reference TRBV2 and TRBJ1-1): EPEVTQTPSHQVTQMGQEVILRCVPISNHLYFYWYRQILGQKVEFLVSFYNNEISEKSEIFDDQFSVERPDGSNFTLKIRSTKLEDSAMYFCASSFGQGVEAFFGQGTRLTVV.

The gene calls are TRBV7-7 and TRBJ2-5; 9 nucleotides line up with TRBD2. CDR3 length: 18 amino acids. The germline V gene has CDR1 SSHAT and CDR2 FNYEAQ (reference sequence). The V segment lost 1 base and the J segment 5 bases; nucleotides outside the gene matches: 14. CDR3 region: CASSLGLMAGGPGETQYF. The CDR3, as DNA: TGTGCCAGCAGCTTAGGCCTTATGGCGGGAGGGCCAGGGGAGACCCAGTACTTC. Full variable domain (rest looked up from reference TRBV7-7 and TRBJ2-5): GAGVSQSPRYKVTKRGQDVTLRCDPISSHATLYWYQQALGQGPEFLTYFNYEAQPDKSGLPSDRFSAERPEGSISTLTIQRTEQRDSAMYRCASSLGLMAGGPGETQYFGPGTRLLVL.

The V gene is TRBV19, the J gene TRBJ1-5; D remains ambiguous. Germline-derived CDR1 and CDR2 are LNHDA and SQIVND (reference sequence). Deletions cut 3 bases from V and 0 bases from J, with 6 bases between. The CDR3 length is 14 residues. CDR3 DNA: TGTGCCAGTAGTATTCCCCATAGCAATCAGCCCCAGCATTTT. It specifies CASSIPHSNQPQHF. Full variable domain (missing parts from reference TRBV19 and TRBJ1-5): DGGITQSPKYLFRKEGQNVTLSCEQNLNHDAMYWYRQDPGQGLRLIYYSQIVNDFQKGDIAEGYSVSREKKESFPLTVTSAQKNPTAFYLCASSIPHSNQPQHFGDGTRLSIL.

The V gene is TRBV12-3 or TRBV12-4, the J gene TRBJ1-2; no reliable D call. The CDR3 is made up of 13 amino acids. Trimming stripped 0 bases from V and 4 bases from J, with 6 bases between. The CDR3 is CASSLAGGYGYTF. The CDR3 coding sequence is TGTGCCAGCAGTTTAGCTGGCGGCTATGGCTACACCTTC.

The gene calls are TRBV4-3 and TRBJ2-1, with a tentative D call TRBD2 (5 bases). Germline values: CDR1 LGHNA, CDR2 YSLEER. The V and J ends lost 6 bases and 8 bases respectively, with 11 bases between them. The CDR3 contains 12 residues. CDR3 bases: TGCGCCAGCAGTCGGCGGGTCGATGAGCAGTTCTTC. This encodes CASSRRVDEQFF.

The V gene is TRBV10-3, the J gene TRBJ2-7; possible D gene TRBD2, 7 bases. Germline values: CDR1 ENHRY, CDR2 SYGVKD. Trimming took off 8 bases at V and 2 bases at J, with 10 bases between the two ends. This CDR3 has 12 amino acids. The CDR3 DNA sequence: TGTGCCATCGGGGGGGACACCTACGAGCAGTACTTC. As protein: CAIGGDTYEQYF.

The V gene is TRBV2, the J gene TRBJ1-1; no clear D. The ends were cut back, 4 bases at V and 6 bases at J, with 15 bases in the middle. The CDR3 contains 14 residues. Germline assignment: CDR1 SNHLY and CDR2 FYNNEI. The CDR3, as DNA: TGTGCCAGCAGTGCCCAAATCGACTCCGCTGAAGCTTTCTTT. It translates to CASSAQIDSAEAFF. The variable domain in full, completed from reference TRBV2 and TRBJ1-1, reads EPEVTQTPSHQVTQMGQEVILRCVPISNHLYFYWYRQILGQKVEFLVSFYNNEISEKSEIFDDQFSVERPDGSNFTLKIRSTKLEDSAMYFCASSAQIDSAEAFFGQGTRLTVV.

The chain combines TRBV2 with TRBJ1-4, with a tentative D call TRBD1 (6 bases). The germline CDR1 and CDR2 sequences are SNHLY and FYNNEI. V lost 6 bases to trimming and J lost 7 bases, with 18 bases between them. The CDR3 consists of 15 residues. CDR3 residues: CASSAGRQGIEKLFF. The CDR3 nucleotides read TGTGCCAGCAGCGCCGGTAGGCAGGGGATTGAAAAACTGTTTTTT.

The chain recombines TRBV19 with TRBJ1-4; possibly TRBD1 for D (5 bases). The V end was cut by 3 bases, the J end by 7 bases, with 15 bases between. Germline CDR1 and CDR2: LNHDA and SQIVND (reference sequence). The CDR3 spans 15 residues. The CDR3 bases are TGTGCCAGTAGTATTCGCCGGGGGGAAACTGAAAAACTGTTTTTT. Protein: CASSIRRGETEKLFF.

The chain links TRBV19 to TRBJ1-1; D possibly corresponds to TRBD1 (6 bases). This CDR3 has 13 residues. Germline V gene data show CDR1 as LNHDA and CDR2 as SQIVND (reference sequence). The V gene lost 9 bases and the J gene lost 4 bases, with 15 bases spanning the gap. CDR3 DNA sequence: TGTGCCAGCTTTGGGGGGGCGGTCACTGAAGCTTTCTTT. This encodes CASFGGAVTEAFF.

The chain couples TRBV28 to TRBJ1-2, with D perhaps matching TRBD1 (5 bases). Trimming shortened V by 4 bases and J by 2 bases, and 11 bases separated the two germline ends. CDR3 length: 14 residues. Germline-derived CDR1 and CDR2 are MDHEN and SYDVKM. CDR3 sequence (DNA): TGTGCCAGCAGTTACCCATGGGGGAACTATGGCTACACCTTC. Its translation: CASSYPWGNYGYTF.

The V gene is TRBV24-1, the J gene TRBJ1-5, with D hard to call. Per germline, CDR1 KGHDR and CDR2 SFDVKD. This CDR3 has 16 amino acids. Trimming removed 3 bases at V and 2 bases at J, with 13 bases between. CDR3: CATSDNRASGNQPQHF. Written as DNA, the CDR3 is TGTGCCACCAGTGATAATAGGGCATCGGGCAATCAGCCCCAGCATTTT.

V usage is TRBV7-6 and J usage is TRBJ2-7, with D uncertain. Trimming removed 4 bases at V and 2 bases at J, with 9 bases between. CDR3 length: 13 residues. Germline CDR1 is SGHVS and CDR2 is FNYEAQ. The CDR3 DNA sequence: TGTGCCAGCAGCTCCCCCGCCACCTACGAGCAGTACTTC. The encoded protein is CASSSPATYEQYF.

V usage is TRBV9 and J usage is TRBJ2-7, with TRBD1 as a possible D gene (5 bases). In germline, CDR1 is SGDLS, CDR2 YYNGEE. The V end was cut by 0 bases, the J end by 10 bases, with 14 bases between. The CDR3 runs 13 residues. The CDR3 here is CASSVEGQGEQYF. The CDR3 coding sequence is TGTGCCAGCAGCGTAGAAGGCCAAGGGGAACAGTACTTC.

The chain joins TRBV6-5 to TRBJ1-4; D unclear. From germline, CDR1 is MNHEY and CDR2 SVGAGI. V gave up 7 bases and J gave up 8 bases, with 8 bases separating them. The length of the CDR3 is 11 residues. CDR3 sequence (DNA): TGTGCCAGCACCCCTGACGAAAAACTGTTTTTT. The encoded protein is CASTPDEKLFF.

This clone occurred once. The V gene is TRBV5-6, the J gene TRBJ2-1; D is ambiguous. The CDR3 spans 14 residues. V was trimmed by 3 bases and J by 0 bases, leaving 7 bases between them. CDR1 is SGHDT, CDR2 YYEEEE, per germline. The CDR3 DNA follows: TGTGCCAGCAGCTCCGGGTACTCCTACAATGAGCAGTTCTTC. This translates into CASSSGYSYNEQFF.

As for this clone: Germline and junction disagree at one end, which may indicate a read error. The chain links TRBV6-1 to TRBJ1-1; D is undetermined. The germline gives CDR1 MNHNS, CDR2 SASEGT. The CDR3 extends over 11 amino acids. Here the CDR3 reads CASSEGIRLVF. The CDR3 bases are TGTGCCAGCAGTGAAGGAATCCGTTTGGTGTTT.